This section outlines one TCR beta chain sequence together with its context. It has no known antigen specificity. The sample holds no much larger clone one base away, and base qualities are not on file. The time point label on this specimen signifies: cycle 4 day 1 (C4D1), after less than 7 weeks of nivolumab. All trial patients had relapsed after autologous stem cell transplantation, with cohorts A, B and C differing in prior brentuximab vedotin exposure. The trial cohort comprised some 60 patients with relapsed/refractory classical Hodgkin lymphoma whose best overall responses were complete response, partial response or progressive disease. Single-agent nivolumab was administered to trial patients in the multi-cohort phase II CheckMate 205 trial. An independent review committee assessed best overall response by applying the 2007 International Working Group response criteria. Trial PBMCs were collected just before the start of nivolumab (C1D1) and during therapy at cycle 2 day 1 and cycle 4 day 1. Peripheral blood was collected in 8 mL Vacutainer Cell Preparation Tubes, from which PBMCs were isolated by centrifugation and then cryopreserved.

The CDR3 numbers 15 residues from cysteine through phenylalanine. The only DNA kept is the CDR3, 45 bases in frame from the first base. V loses 2 bases at its end and J loses 3 bases; junction bases beyond the gene matches: 7. According to the germline V gene (reference sequence), CDR1 reads GTSNPN and CDR2 reads SVGIG. The source of the sample is a study of PD-1 blockade in classical Hodgkin lymphoma (dated by TCRdb to 2020 to 2022). About the study as a whole: Nivolumab dosing was 3 mg/kg intravenously every 2 weeks, continuing until either disease progression or unacceptable toxicity. The study used CyTOF and TCR beta sequencing to define a peripheral blood immune signature of response to PD-1 blockade in classical Hodgkin lymphoma.

Overall study outcomes, separate from this receptor: Baseline TCR diversity was reported as lower in newly diagnosed patients than in healthy donors, and lower still in relapsed/refractory patients. Only a single clinical trial cohort was studied, and what caused the repertoire differences, possibly disease activity or prior therapy, remained undefined. A significant rise by C4D1 was seen in CD4+ but not CD8+ TCR diversity (p=0.0027 vs p=0.16), with the rise being most apparent in complete responders (p=0.02). Trial patients with a complete response had baseline diversity similar to that of newly diagnosed patients, while partial responders and progressors had significantly lower diversity. Lower diversity was observed in patients in whom nivolumab was started less than 1 year after ASCT, and these patients were excluded from later analyses so that confounding by immune reconstitution would be avoided.

The Qiagen DNeasy kit was used to extract genomic DNA both from unsorted PBMCs and from the negatively selected CD4+ and CD8+ fractions. Amplification of TCR beta CDR3 regions was done by immunoSEQ multiplex PCR with primers that anneal to V and J segments. Amplification bias was minimized using a synthetic immune receptor repertoire, and residual bias was removed computationally after sequencing. Processing in the source paper ran as follows. Custom Python scripts were used to quantify repertoire diversity as the Shannon entropy index. Unsorted, CD4+ and CD8+ repertoires were analyzed separately, except in combined analyses where CD4+ and CD8+ sequences were merged in silico. Clonal expansion was defined as at least a 2-fold frequency increase after treatment relative to C1D1, with a pseudocount of 0.5 for undetected baseline clones. Singleton clones were defined as clones with 0 or 1 copy at C1D1, and non-singleton clones were defined as clones with 2 or more copies. Clones expanded in unsorted samples were annotated as CD4+, CD8+ or unknown by matching protein sequences in sorted samples from the same patient. Wilcoxon tests on paired samples were used to test changes in diversity from C1D1 to C4D1. Imported from immuneACCESS, the table was reduced by TCRdb to in-frame sequences with V and J called. These copies leave out some clones; in studies compared against another copy, an unresolved V gene accounts for under half, and the cause of the remainder is not known. V and J calls and clone size are given by that table; D and trimming were obtained from the DNA. The sample table records over 20,000 clones; approximately 85% of these occur just once. The ten largest make up more than 10% of the sample.

Sequenced material: peripheral blood mononuclear cells (PBMCs), taken before the fourth cycle of nivolumab. The rearranged segments are TRBV30 and TRBJ1-5; TRBD1 fits 7 bases in the junction. The TCR originated in a human donor with classical Hodgkin lymphoma. The CDR3 amino acid sequence is: CAWSSRTGDNQPQHF. DNA sequence: TGTGCCTGGAGTTCAAGGACAGGCGACAATCAGCCCCAGCATTTT. The CDR3 plus the reference TRBV30 and TRBJ1-5 genes for the other parts give the full variable domain: SQTIHQWPATLVQPVGSPLSLECTVEGTSNPNLYWYRQAAGRGLQLLFYSVGIGQISSEVPQNLSASRPQDRQFILSSKKLLLSDSGFYLCAWSSRTGDNQPQHFGDGTRLSIL.